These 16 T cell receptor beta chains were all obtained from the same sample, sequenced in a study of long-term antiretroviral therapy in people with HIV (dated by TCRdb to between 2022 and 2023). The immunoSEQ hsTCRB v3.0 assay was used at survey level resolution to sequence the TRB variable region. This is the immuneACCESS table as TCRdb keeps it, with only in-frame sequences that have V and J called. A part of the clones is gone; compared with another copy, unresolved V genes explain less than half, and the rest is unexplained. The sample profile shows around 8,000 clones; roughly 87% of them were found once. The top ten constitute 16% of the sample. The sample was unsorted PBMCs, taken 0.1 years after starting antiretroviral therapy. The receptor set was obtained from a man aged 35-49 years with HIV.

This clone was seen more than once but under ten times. CDR3 protein: CASSPPNRGAEQYF. The CDR3 DNA reads as TGTGCCAGCAGTCCTCCGAATAGGGGGGCCGAGCAGTACTTC. V is TRBV27 and J is TRBJ2-7; either TRBD1 or TRBD2 may supply D (6 bases each). Germline CDR1 reads MNHEY; CDR2 reads SMNVEV (reference sequence). This CDR3 region has 14 residues. Trimming left V 5 bases short and J 6 bases short, with 17 bases between.

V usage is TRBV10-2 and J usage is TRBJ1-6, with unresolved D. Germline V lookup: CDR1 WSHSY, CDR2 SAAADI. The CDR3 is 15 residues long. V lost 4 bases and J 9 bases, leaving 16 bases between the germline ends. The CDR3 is CASSALMDGFSPLHF. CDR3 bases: TGCGCCAGCAGTGCCCTGATGGACGGCTTTTCACCCCTCCACTTT.

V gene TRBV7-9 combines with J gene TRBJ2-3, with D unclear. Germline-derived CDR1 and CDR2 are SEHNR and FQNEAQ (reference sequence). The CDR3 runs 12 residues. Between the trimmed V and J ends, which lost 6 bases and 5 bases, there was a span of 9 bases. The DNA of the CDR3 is TGTGCCAGCAGTTTTGGCTTAGATACGCAGTATTTT. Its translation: CASSFGLDTQYF.

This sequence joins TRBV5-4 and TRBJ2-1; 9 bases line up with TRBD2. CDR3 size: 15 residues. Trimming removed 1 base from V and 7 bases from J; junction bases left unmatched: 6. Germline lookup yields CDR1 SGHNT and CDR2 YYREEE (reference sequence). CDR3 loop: CASSLRLAGANEQFF. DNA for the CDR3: TGTGCCAGCAGCTTGCGGTTAGCGGGGGCTAATGAGCAGTTCTTC.

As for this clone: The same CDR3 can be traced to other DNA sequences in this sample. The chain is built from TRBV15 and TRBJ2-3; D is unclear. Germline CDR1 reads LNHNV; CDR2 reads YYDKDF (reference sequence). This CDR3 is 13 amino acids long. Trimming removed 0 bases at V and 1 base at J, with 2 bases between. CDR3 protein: CATSRDRTDTQYF. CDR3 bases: TGTGCCACCAGCAGAGATCGCACAGATACGCAGTATTTT.

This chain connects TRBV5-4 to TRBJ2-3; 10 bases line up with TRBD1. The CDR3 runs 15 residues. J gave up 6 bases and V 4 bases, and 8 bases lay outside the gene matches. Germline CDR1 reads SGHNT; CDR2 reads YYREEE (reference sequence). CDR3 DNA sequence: TGTGCCAGCAGCCGCGACAGGGGGCGCCCTGATACGCAGTATTTT. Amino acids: CASSRDRGRPDTQYF.

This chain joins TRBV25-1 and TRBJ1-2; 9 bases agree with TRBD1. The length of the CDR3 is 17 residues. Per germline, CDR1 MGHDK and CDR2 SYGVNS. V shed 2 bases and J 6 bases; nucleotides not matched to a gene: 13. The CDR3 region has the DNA TGTGCCAGCAGTGAAGGTTGGGACAGGGAGGTATTAGATGGCTACACCTTC. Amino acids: CASSEGWDREVLDGYTF.

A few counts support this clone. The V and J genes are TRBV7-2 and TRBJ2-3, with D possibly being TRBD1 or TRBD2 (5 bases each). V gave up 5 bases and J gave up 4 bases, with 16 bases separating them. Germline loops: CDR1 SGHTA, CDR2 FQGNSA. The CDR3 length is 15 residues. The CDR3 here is CASSARDPVPDTQYF. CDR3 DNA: TGTGCCAGCAGCGCCCGGGACCCGGTTCCAGATACGCAGTATTTT. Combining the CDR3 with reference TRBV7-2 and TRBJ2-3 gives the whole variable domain GAGVSQSPSNKVTEKGKDVELRCDPISGHTALYWYRQSLGQGLEFLIYFQGNSAPDKSGLPSDRFSAERTGGSVSTLTIQRTQQEDSAVYLCASSARDPVPDTQYFGPGTRLTVL.

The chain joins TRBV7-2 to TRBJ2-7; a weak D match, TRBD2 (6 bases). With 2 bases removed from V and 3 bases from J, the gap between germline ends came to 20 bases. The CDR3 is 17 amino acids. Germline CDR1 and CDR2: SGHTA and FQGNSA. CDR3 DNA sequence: TGTGCCAGCAGCTTACTTGGGAGGAGTCTAGCGAACTACGAGCAGTACTTC. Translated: CASSLLGRSLANYEQYF.

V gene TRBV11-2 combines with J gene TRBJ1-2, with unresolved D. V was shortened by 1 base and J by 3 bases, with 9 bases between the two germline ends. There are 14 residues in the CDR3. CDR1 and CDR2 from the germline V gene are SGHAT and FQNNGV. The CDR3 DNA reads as TGTGCCAGCAGCTTAGGCGGATTAGACTATGGCTACACCTTC. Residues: CASSLGGLDYGYTF.

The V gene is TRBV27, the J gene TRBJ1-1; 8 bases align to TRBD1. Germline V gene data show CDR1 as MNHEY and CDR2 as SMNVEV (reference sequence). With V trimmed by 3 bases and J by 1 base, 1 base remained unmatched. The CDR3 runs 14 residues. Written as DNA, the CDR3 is TGTGCCAGCAGTTTGGACAGGGCGAACACTGAAGCTTTCTTT. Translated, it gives CASSLDRANTEAFF.

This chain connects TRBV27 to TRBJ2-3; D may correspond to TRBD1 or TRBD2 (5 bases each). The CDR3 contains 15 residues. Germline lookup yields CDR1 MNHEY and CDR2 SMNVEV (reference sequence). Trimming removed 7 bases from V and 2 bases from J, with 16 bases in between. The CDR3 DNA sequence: TGTGCCAGCACCCTCGGGGCGACCCTCACAGATACGCAGTATTTT. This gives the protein CASTLGATLTDTQYF.

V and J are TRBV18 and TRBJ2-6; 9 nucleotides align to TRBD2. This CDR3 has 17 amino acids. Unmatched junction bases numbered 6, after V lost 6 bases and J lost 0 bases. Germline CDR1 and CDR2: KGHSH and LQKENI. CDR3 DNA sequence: TGTGCCAGCTCCTTAGCGGGGGCCAACTCTGGGGCCAACGTCCTGACTTTC. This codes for CASSLAGANSGANVLTF.

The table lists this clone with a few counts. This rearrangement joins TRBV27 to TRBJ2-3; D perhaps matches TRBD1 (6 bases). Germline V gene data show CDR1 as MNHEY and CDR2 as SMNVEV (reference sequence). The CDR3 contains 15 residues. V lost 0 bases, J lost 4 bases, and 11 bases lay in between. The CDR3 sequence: CASSLSWSGADTQYF. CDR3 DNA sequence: TGTGCCAGCAGTTTATCATGGTCAGGGGCAGATACGCAGTATTTT.

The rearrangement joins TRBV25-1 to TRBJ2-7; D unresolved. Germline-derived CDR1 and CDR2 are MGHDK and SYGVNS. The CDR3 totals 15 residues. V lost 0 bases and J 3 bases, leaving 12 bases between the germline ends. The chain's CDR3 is CASSEYSRPFYEQYF. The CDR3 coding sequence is TGTGCCAGCAGTGAATATTCTAGGCCCTTCTACGAGCAGTACTTC.

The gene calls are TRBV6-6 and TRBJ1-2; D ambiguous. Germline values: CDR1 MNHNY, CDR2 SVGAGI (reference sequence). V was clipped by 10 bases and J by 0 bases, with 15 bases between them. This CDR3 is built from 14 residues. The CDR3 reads CATSTLGANYGYTF. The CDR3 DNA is TGTGCCACTTCTACGCTCGGGGCTAACTATGGCTACACCTTC.